This T cell receptor beta chain was sequenced in a study of chemoradiotherapy in HPV16-positive cancers. Overall study: Functional T-cell assays on a couple of HPV16-positive patients' cells defined candidate HPV-specific clones and common TCR motifs.

The CDR3 length is 13 residues. The germline V gene encodes CDR1 MNHNY and CDR2 SVGAGI (reference sequence). Trimming shortened V by 4 bases and J by 7 bases, and 13 bases separated the two germline ends. The repertoire was sequenced with immunoSEQ multiplex PCR; TCRdb's copy has only in-frame clones and lacks some. Of 2,500 to 3,500 clones listed, roughly 90% are singletons. Repeated repertoire sampling spanned the course of chemoradiotherapy. The TCR comes from a human donor with HPV-associated anogenital cancer. This sequence joins TRBV6-6 and TRBJ2-5; a possible D gene is TRBD1 (6 bases). The sample consisted of tumor tissue, taken from a patient who underwent chemoradiotherapy. The CDR3 is CASSSHGGWTQYF. CDR3 in DNA: TGTGCCAGCAGTTCCCATGGGGGCTGGACCCAGTACTTC.